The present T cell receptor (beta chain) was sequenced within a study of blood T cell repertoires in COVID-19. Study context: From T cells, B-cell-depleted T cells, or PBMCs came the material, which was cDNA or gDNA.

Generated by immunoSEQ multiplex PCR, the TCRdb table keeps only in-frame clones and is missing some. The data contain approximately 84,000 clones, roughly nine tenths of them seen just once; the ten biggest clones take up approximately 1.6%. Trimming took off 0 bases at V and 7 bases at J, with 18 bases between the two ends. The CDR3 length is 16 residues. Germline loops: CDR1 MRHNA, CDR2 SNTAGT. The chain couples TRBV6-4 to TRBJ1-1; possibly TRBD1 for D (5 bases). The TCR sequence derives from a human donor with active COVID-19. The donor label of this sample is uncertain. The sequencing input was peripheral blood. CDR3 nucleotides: TGTGCCAGCAGTGACTCATCCGGCGGGGGGACTAATGAAGCTTTCTTT. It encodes CASSDSSGGGTNEAFF.